One and the same sample provided the 13 T cell receptor beta chains below, sequenced in a study of shared clonotypes between healthy human individuals. Generated by immunoSEQ multiplex PCR, the TCRdb table keeps only in-frame clones and is missing some. The sample holds 2 million to 2.5 million clones, under 97% seen once. The sequencing input was naive CD4+ T cells sorted from blood. Subset denoted: CD45RA+ positively selected. The receptor source for this set is a man between 18 and 29 years old in good health.

The V call is TRBV6-6, the J call TRBJ2-3; unclear D gene. V shed 5 bases and J shed 0 bases, with 9 bases lying between them. The CDR3 is 14 amino acids. CDR1 and CDR2 from the germline V gene are MNHNY and SVGAGI (reference sequence). The CDR3 is CASSHKRSTDTQYF. In nucleotides, the CDR3 is TGTGCCAGCAGTCATAAGCGTAGCACAGATACGCAGTATTTT.

The chain employs TRBV28 and TRBJ1-5, with 9 bases identical to TRBD1. CDR1 MDHEN and CDR2 SYDVKM come from the germline V gene. The CDR3 has 14 residues. After removal of 4 bases from V and 6 bases from J, the junction contained 4 bases not matched to a gene. The DNA of the CDR3 is TGTGCCAGCAGTTACGGGACAGGGCTTCAGCCCCAGCATTTT. It yields the protein CASSYGTGLQPQHF.

About this clone itself: At the DNA level, this CDR3 is encoded by other sequences in the same sample as well. The gene calls are TRBV30 and TRBJ2-7; 15 bases agree with TRBD2. The CDR3 covers 15 residues. After removal of 3 bases from V and 4 bases from J, the junction contained 4 bases not matched to a gene. In germline, CDR1 is GTSNPN, CDR2 SVGIG (reference sequence). The CDR3 sequence: CAWSPGLAGGYEQYF. Written as DNA, the CDR3 is TGTGCCTGGAGCCCGGGACTAGCGGGAGGATACGAGCAGTACTTC.

The chain has TRBV2 and TRBJ1-3; D is undetermined. Germline V gene data show CDR1 as SNHLY and CDR2 as FYNNEI. This CDR3 contains 15 residues. The V end lost 8 bases, the J end lost 2 bases, and 16 bases lay between the germline ends. The CDR3 DNA reads TGTGCCAGCCGCTGGGAGGGTACTCCTGGAAACACCATATATTTT. This translates into CASRWEGTPGNTIYF.

This chain uses TRBV27 with TRBJ1-4, with D perhaps matching TRBD1 (5 bases). CDR3 size: 15 residues. CDR1 is MNHEY, CDR2 SMNVEV, per germline (reference sequence). The germline V and J ends were trimmed by 2 bases and 3 bases, with 10 bases remaining between them. The DNA for the CDR3 is TGTGCCAGCAGTTTAGGGGGGACGGCTAATGAAAAACTGTTTTTT. It yields the protein CASSLGGTANEKLFF. The variable domain in full, completed from reference TRBV27 and TRBJ1-4, reads EAQVTQNPRYLITVTGKKLTVTCSQNMNHEYMSWYRQDPGLGLRQIYYSMNVEVTDKGDVPEGYKVSRKEKRNFPLILESPSPNQTSLYFCASSLGGTANEKLFFGSGTQLSVL.

The chain recombines TRBV5-1 with TRBJ2-7; 11 bases are a match to TRBD1. Germline V CDR1 and CDR2: SGHRS, YFSETQ. This CDR3 comprises 14 residues. Trimming at V came to 4 bases and at J to 5 bases, leaving 5 bases not matched to a gene. The CDR3 loop is CASSRTGGADEQYF. The CDR3, as DNA: TGCGCCAGCAGCAGGACAGGGGGCGCAGACGAGCAGTACTTC.

The chain links TRBV19 to TRBJ1-1; D is unclear. Germline CDR1 is LNHDA and CDR2 is SQIVND (reference sequence). CDR3 length: 14 residues. V lost 2 bases, J lost 6 bases, and 13 bases lay in between. The CDR3 loop reads CASSISGVSAEAFF. Here the CDR3 DNA reads TGTGCCAGTAGTATATCCGGGGTTAGCGCTGAAGCTTTCTTT.

The chain joins TRBV4-2 to TRBJ2-7; a possible D gene is TRBD2 (5 bases). The CDR3 is 15 amino acids. V lost 3 bases and J lost 6, with 18 bases in between. Germline assignment: CDR1 LGHNA and CDR2 YNFKEQ. The CDR3 protein is CASSQPDAGVVEQYF. CDR3 coding DNA: TGTGCCAGCAGCCAGCCGGACGCGGGTGTGGTCGAGCAGTACTTC.

The V and J genes are TRBV6-5 and TRBJ1-5; perhaps TRBD1 as D (6 bases). Germline-derived CDR1 and CDR2 are MNHEY and SVGAGI. The V end was cut by 7 bases, the J end by 0 bases, with 13 bases between. The CDR3 runs 15 residues. The CDR3 coding sequence is TGTGCCAGCACCGACGACAGGTATAGCAATCAGCCCCAGCATTTT. Translation gives CASTDDRYSNQPQHF.

The chain links TRBV6-5 to TRBJ2-7, with D perhaps assigned TRBD1 or TRBD2 (5 bases each). Per germline, CDR1 MNHEY and CDR2 SVGAGI. The CDR3 totals 14 residues. V was cut by 2 bases and J by 6 bases, with 14 bases left in between. The CDR3 DNA reads as TGTGCCAGCAGTTACGCAGGAGAGGGGTTCGAGCAGTACTTC. Translation gives CASSYAGEGFEQYF.

The CDR3 DNA is TGTGCCAGCCTTTCCTCCGGGACAGGGAACGTTAGGGCCTACGAGCAGTACTTC. This translates into CASLSSGTGNVRAYEQYF. V and J are TRBV28 and TRBJ2-7; TRBD1 aligns across 9 bases. V trimming: 8 bases; J trimming: 2 bases; junction bases outside the gene matches: 19. This CDR3 is 18 amino acids long. CDR1 and CDR2 from the germline V gene are MDHEN and SYDVKM.

This chain uses TRBV14 with TRBJ1-2, with 9 positions matching TRBD1. The junction had 8 bases not matched to a gene; V was cut back by 6 bases and J by 0 bases. The CDR3 contains 16 residues. In germline, CDR1 is SGHDN, CDR2 FVKESK. The CDR3 sequence: CASSPGTGTTNYGYTF. DNA for the CDR3: TGTGCCAGCAGTCCCGGGACAGGGACGACTAACTATGGCTACACCTTC.

A remark on this clone: This CDR3 is also generated by other DNA sequences in the sample. V is TRBV7-9 and J is TRBJ1-1; D unclear. This CDR3 spans 13 amino acids. V was shortened by 0 bases and J by 1 base, with 3 bases between the two germline ends. Germline assignment: CDR1 SEHNR and CDR2 FQNEAQ (reference sequence). CDR3 nucleotide sequence: TGTGCCAGCAGCTTAGCGGCGAACACTGAAGCTTTCTTT. It translates to CASSLAANTEAFF. Drawing the rest from reference TRBV7-9 and TRBJ1-1, the complete variable domain is DTGVSQNPRHKITKRGQNVTFRCDPISEHNRLYWYRQTLGQGPEFLTYFQNEAQLEKSRLLSDRFSAERPKGSFSTLEIQRTEQGDSAMYLCASSLAANTEAFFGQGTRLTVV.